These T cell receptor beta chains were read from a single sample in a study of CD4 T cells in relation to SARS-CoV-2 and coronaviruses. Sequenced by immunoSEQ multiplex PCR; TCRdb stores in-frame clones only, minus some. Counted here are about 30,000 clones, about three quarters occurring once; the ten biggest clones make up roughly 14%. For these receptors, no antigen is known. Sequenced input: CD4+ T cells from PBMCs, cultured in vitro. The origin of the receptors is a human donor in good health. The CDR3 runs from the conserved cysteine through the conserved F or W. A D gene is named only where the DNA matches it firmly. A row's size may be missing; if present it is once, few, many or a size class.

TRBV2,TRBD1,TRBJ1-6,once,TGTGCCAGCGACAGGGGAAGCTCCTATAATTCACCCCTCCACTTT,CASDRGSSYNSPLHF
TRBV27,NA,TRBJ1-6,NA,TGTGCCAGCAGTTTGGACAAAAGGCTCCGGTCACCCCTCCACTTT,CASSLDKRLRSPLHF
TRBV19,TRBD1,TRBJ1-4,NA,TGTGCCAGTAGTATCCCCGGACAGGCAGCAACTAATGAAAAACTGTTTTTT,CASSIPGQAATNEKLFF
TRBV7-3,NA,TRBJ2-2,NA,TGTGCCAGCAGCGCCCGGGTAACCGGGGAGCTGTTTTTT,CASSARVTGELFF
TRBV6-2/TRBV6-3,NA,TRBJ1-1,NA,TGTGCCAGCAGTTATTCCGGGGACGAAAAAAGGAACACTGAAGCTTTCTTT,CASSYSGDEKRNTEAFF
TRBV9,NA,TRBJ2-1,NA,TGTGCCAGCAGCGACTGGAGCCGAAACCGCAATGAGCAGTTCTTC,CASSDWSRNRNEQFF
TRBV20-1,NA,TRBJ2-5,NA,TGCAGTGCTAGTGGGACGGAGACCCAGTACTTC,CSASGTETQYF
TRBV5-4,NA,TRBJ2-3,NA,TGTGCCAGCAGCACAGGGCCAGGGCCCATCACAGATACGCAGTATTTT,CASSTGPGPITDTQYF
TRBV9,TRBD2,TRBJ2-7,once,TGTGCCAGCAGCCCCGGGACTAGTGCGTCTTACGAGCAGTACTTC,CASSPGTSASYEQYF
TRBV9,NA,TRBJ2-1,few,TGTGCCAGCAGCGCTAATCCTCCACTTTCGGGAGAAGGAAATGAGCAGTTCTTC,CASSANPPLSGEGNEQFF
TRBV10-3,NA,TRBJ2-5,NA,TGTGCCATCAGTGAGTCCGAGACCCAGTACTTC,CAISESETQYF
TRBV9,TRBD2,TRBJ2-5,NA,TGTGCCAGCAGCGTAGGTGGACTAGCGGGAGGAGAGACCCAGTACTTC,CASSVGGLAGGETQYF
TRBV5-1,TRBD1,TRBJ1-2,NA,TGCGCCAGCAGCCGACCAGGGGGGGACTATGGCTACACCTTC,CASSRPGGDYGYTF
TRBV9,TRBD1,TRBJ1-5,NA,TGTGCCAGCAGCCCTGGGGACAGTTCAGGTCTCGCGCCCCAGCATTTT,CASSPGDSSGLAPQHF
TRBV2,NA,TRBJ1-4,NA,TGTGCCAGCAGGCAGGTCTTAAAGGAAAAACTGTTTTTT,CASRQVLKEKLFF
TRBV10-3,TRBD1,TRBJ1-1,few,TGTGCCATCAGGAGGGACAGTGAAGCTTTCTTT,CAIRRDSEAFF
TRBV7-9,TRBD1,TRBJ2-3,NA,TGTGCCAGCAGCTCGGAAGAATACAGGGGCCTTAGCACAGATACGCAGTATTTT,CASSSEEYRGLSTDTQYF
TRBV4-3,NA,TRBJ1-1,few,TGCGCCAGCAGCCAGCGACATGGGGGCACTGAAGCTTTCTTT,CASSQRHGGTEAFF
TRBV9,TRBD2,TRBJ2-3,once,TGTGCCAGCAGCCCCCGGGGAGGGATGATGACTAGCGGGGGATTTAGACTCACAGATACGCAGTATTTT,CASSPRGGMMTSGGFRLTDTQYF
TRBV29-1,TRBD1,TRBJ1-2,few,TGCAGCGGCCAACAGGGGAACGGCTACACCTTC,CSGQQGNGYTF
TRBV7-9,NA,TRBJ2-6,once,TGTGCCAGCAGTGGGGCCAACGTCCTGACTTTC,CASSGANVLTF